A selection of T cell receptor beta chains follows, all from one sample in a study of OX40 agonist ivuxolimab in advanced cancers. TCRdb's copy holds only in-frame clones and misses some; the assay was immunoSEQ multiplex PCR. The table shows about 99,000 clones, with 95% to 96% occurring only once. The specimen comprised CD4+ or CD8+ T cells sorted from blood, sampled in a trial of the OX40 agonist ivuxolimab. Receptors originate from an adult with an advanced solid tumor such as melanoma, head and neck, liver or kidney cancer. CDR3s include the opening cysteine and the closing phenylalanine or tryptophan. The D gene is left open where the match is weak. Clone size is stated in some rows and not others, as once, few, many or a class when expanded.

clone size	V gene	D gene	J gene	CDR3 protein	CDR3 DNA
-	TRBV28	-	TRBJ2-7	CASSLSIYEQYF	TGTGCCAGCAGCCTCAGCATTTACGAGCAGTACTTC
-	TRBV7-2	-	TRBJ2-7	CASSLGGLDEQYF	TGTGCCAGCAGCTTAGGGGGCCTCGACGAGCAGTACTTC
-	TRBV7-9	-	TRBJ1-5	CASSSTGFSNQPQHF	TGTGCCAGCAGTTCAACAGGCTTTAGCAATCAGCCCCAGCATTTT
once	TRBV4-1	-	TRBJ2-6	CASSSGANVLTF	TGCGCCAGCAGTTCTGGGGCCAACGTCCTGACTTTC
-	TRBV2	-	TRBJ1-4	CASSGQGRTNEKLFF	TGTGCCAGCAGTGGGCAGGGGCGGACTAATGAAAAACTGTTTTTT
-	TRBV6-1	TRBD2	TRBJ2-1	CASSEAVLAGGYNEQFF	TGTGCCAGCAGTGAAGCGGTTTTAGCGGGGGGATACAATGAGCAGTTCTTC
-	TRBV6-9	-	TRBJ1-1	CASSYSGTTEAFF	TGTGCCAGCAGTTACTCAGGGACCACTGAAGCTTTCTTT
-	TRBV5-3	-	TRBJ2-7	CARSSGSLKPISYEQYF	TGTGCCAGAAGCTCCGGGTCCCTGAAACCCATTTCCTACGAGCAGTACTTC
-	TRBV4-3	-	TRBJ2-7	CASSQTENSYEQYF	TGCGCCAGCAGCCAGACAGAAAACTCCTACGAGCAGTACTTC
-	TRBV2	TRBD2	TRBJ2-2	CASSVGTTNTGELFF	TGTGCCAGCAGTGTTGGGACTACGAACACCGGGGAGCTGTTTTTT
-	TRBV19	-	TRBJ2-7	CASSRRMALGLRLEQYF	TGTGCCAGTAGTAGACGGATGGCCCTCGGGCTACGGCTCGAGCAGTACTTC
-	TRBV7-9	TRBD2	TRBJ2-7	CANSLAQGDGLAGFYEQYF	TGTGCCAACAGCTTAGCTCAGGGCGACGGTCTAGCGGGGTTCTACGAGCAGTACTTC
few	TRBV7-9	-	TRBJ2-7	CASSSTIAEQYF	TGTGCCAGCAGCTCCACGATCGCCGAGCAGTACTTC
-	TRBV7-2	-	TRBJ2-5	CASSPGVQETQYF	TGTGCCAGCAGCCCCGGGGTCCAAGAGACCCAGTACTTC
-	TRBV4-1	-	TRBJ2-7	CASSQGGYEQYF	TGCGCCAGCAGCCAAGGTGGCTACGAGCAGTACTTC
-	TRBV28	TRBD1	TRBJ2-4	CASSLSPGQGAKNIQYF	TGTGCCAGCAGTCTGTCCCCCGGACAGGGAGCCAAAAACATTCAGTACTTC
once	TRBV28	-	TRBJ2-7	CASSPRQLYEQYF	TGTGCCAGCAGCCCGAGACAGCTCTACGAGCAGTACTTC
-	TRBV6-6	TRBD1	TRBJ2-7	CASSYSGTGTHEQYF	TGTGCCAGCAGTTACTCCGGGACAGGGACCCACGAGCAGTACTTC
few	TRBV11-2	-	TRBJ1-5	CASSLGGQPQHF	TGTGCCAGCAGCTTGGGCGGTCAGCCCCAGCATTTT
-	TRBV5-6	TRBD1	TRBJ2-7	CASSFGTGGYEQYF	TGTGCCAGCAGCTTCGGGACAGGGGGCTACGAGCAGTACTTC
few	TRBV7-9	-	TRBJ2-7	CASSLGRGAPYF	TGTGCCAGCAGCTTAGGCAGGGGGGCGCCGTACTTC
-	TRBV27	-	TRBJ1-5	CASSFAGDQPQHF	TGTGCCAGCAGTTTCGCCGGGGATCAGCCCCAGCATTTT
-	TRBV14	TRBD1	TRBJ1-3	CASSQEGQGSGNTIYF	TGTGCCAGCAGCCAAGAGGGACAGGGGTCTGGAAACACCATATATTTT
-	TRBV2	-	TRBJ1-2	CARSQGGLGYTF	TGTGCCAGAAGTCAGGGTGGGCTTGGCTACACCTTC
-	TRBV5-1	-	TRBJ1-3	CASSLGVPGNTIYF	TGCGCCAGCAGCTTGGGGGTGCCTGGAAACACCATATATTTT
-	TRBV19	-	TRBJ1-1	CASRTAGNTEAFF	TGTGCCAGTAGGACCGCAGGGAACACTGAAGCTTTCTTT
-	TRBV28	TRBD1	TRBJ1-6	CASSPGQGFESYNSPLHF	TGTGCCAGCAGTCCAGGACAGGGATTCGAATCCTATAATTCACCCCTCCACTTT
-	TRBV23-1	-	TRBJ2-4	CASSTGTPQENIQYF	TGCGCCAGCAGTACCGGGACCCCGCAAGAAAACATTCAGTACTTC
-	TRBV15	-	TRBJ2-1	CATSSDQAKQFF	TGTGCCACCAGCAGTGACCAGGCGAAGCAGTTCTTC
-	TRBV7-3	-	TRBJ1-3	CASSLMVADTIYF	TGTGCCAGCAGCTTAATGGTCGCGGACACCATATATTTT
-	TRBV14	TRBD2	TRBJ2-1	CASSPLAGVSWEQFF	TGTGCCAGCAGCCCACTAGCGGGAGTATCATGGGAGCAGTTCTTC
-	TRBV5-1	-	TRBJ2-7	CASSLVRNGGYEQYF	TGCGCCAGCAGCTTGGTCCGCAATGGGGGCTACGAGCAGTACTTC
-	TRBV6-4	TRBD2	TRBJ2-7	CASSVGLDHEQYF	TGTGCCAGCAGTGTCGGACTAGATCACGAGCAGTACTTC